The 20 T cell receptor beta chains below were found in one sample sequenced in a study of blood T cell repertoires in COVID-19. The method was immunoSEQ multiplex PCR; TCRdb's version includes in-frame clones alone and lacks a portion of them. The repertoire holds some 99,000 clones, with over 70% as singletons. The sample was peripheral blood. Receptors were obtained from a woman of 80 years or more with acute or convalescent COVID-19.

The genes are TRBV4-1 and TRBJ1-4; 10 nucleotides agree with TRBD1. Germline V gene data show CDR1 as MGHRA and CDR2 as YSYEKL. The V gene end was trimmed by 0 bases and the J gene end by 8 bases; junction bases not matched to a gene: 9. This CDR3 contains 17 residues. CDR3 sequence: CASSQEGRGTGVEKLFF. The CDR3 DNA reads TGCGCCAGCAGCCAAGAGGGGCGAGGGACAGGGGTAGAAAAACTGTTTTTT.

V usage is TRBV5-6 and J usage is TRBJ2-5; TRBD2 agrees at 9 bases. The CDR3 runs 16 residues. V trimming: 2 bases; J trimming: 4 bases; junction bases outside the gene matches: 9. Germline V gene sequence: CDR1 SGHDT, CDR2 YYEEEE. CDR3 DNA: TGTGCCAGCAGCTTTTTACGCGGGGGGGCCGTAGAGACCCAGTACTTC. Translating gives CASSFLRGGAVETQYF.

The chain recombines TRBV6-5 with TRBJ2-1; D not certain. The CDR3 has 13 residues. Germline-derived CDR1 and CDR2 are MNHEY and SVGAGI. V lost 5 bases to trimming and J lost 3 bases, with 8 bases between them. The CDR3 region is CASSPTIYNEQFF. As DNA, the CDR3 is TGTGCCAGCAGTCCGACAATCTACAATGAGCAGTTCTTC.

The rearrangement links TRBV27 to TRBJ1-4; TRBD1 aligns across 10 bases. CDR3 length: 15 residues. Germline CDR1 reads MNHEY; CDR2 reads SMNVEV (reference sequence). V trimming: 5 bases; J trimming: 7 bases; junction bases outside the gene matches: 7. In DNA form, the CDR3 reads TGTGCCAGCAGTCCCCCTGGGACAGGGGCTGAAAAACTGTTTTTT. Its translation is CASSPPGTGAEKLFF.

The V call is TRBV18, the J call TRBJ2-3; TRBD1 matches at 7 bases. CDR1 is KGHSH, CDR2 LQKENI, per germline. The CDR3 consists of 17 residues. Trimming took 4 bases from V and 4 from J; bases not matched to a gene: 14. The CDR3 DNA reads TGTGCCAGCTCACTTAATACGGTCGACAGGGTGGCAGATACGCAGTATTTT. This encodes CASSLNTVDRVADTQYF.

The V and J genes are TRBV14 and TRBJ2-3; no definite D call. Trimming took off 2 bases at V and 6 bases at J, with 12 bases between the two ends. The CDR3 totals 14 residues. Germline CDR1 is SGHDN and CDR2 is FVKESK. The CDR3 loop is CASSQTATGDTQYF. The CDR3 nucleotides are TGTGCCAGCAGCCAAACCGCTACCGGGGATACGCAGTATTTT.

A single count supports this clone. The chain links TRBV7-2 to TRBJ1-2, with a tentative D call TRBD1 (6 bases). V dropped 3 bases and J dropped 5 bases, with 16 bases sitting between them. From germline, CDR1 is SGHTA and CDR2 FQGNSA. This CDR3 is 15 amino acids long. The CDR3 protein is CASSLLRTEQYGYTF. In DNA, the CDR3 is TGTGCCAGCAGCTTGCTCCGGACAGAACAGTATGGCTACACCTTC.

The chain couples TRBV5-1 to TRBJ2-2; 8 bases align to TRBD2. The germline V gene encodes CDR1 SGHRS and CDR2 YFSETQ. The CDR3 loop spans 15 amino acids. V lost 1 base and J lost 7; bases outside the gene matches: 6. CDR3 sequence (DNA): TGCGCCAGCAGCTTGTTCGGGGGGGCCGTCGGGGAGCTGTTTTTT. It specifies CASSLFGGAVGELFF.

This chain links TRBV5-6 with TRBJ1-2; TRBD1 agrees at 9 bases. This CDR3 region has 18 residues. Germline-derived CDR1 and CDR2 are SGHDT and YYEEEE. Unmatched junction bases numbered 14, after V lost 0 bases and J lost 5 bases. In nucleotides, the CDR3 is TGTGCCAGCAGCTTGGGGGCTCCCGGGACAGGGTTTACTTATGGCTACACCTTC. Its protein product is CASSLGAPGTGFTYGYTF.

The V call is TRBV6-2 or TRBV6-3, the J call TRBJ1-2; D is possibly TRBD1 (6 bases). Between the trimmed V and J ends, which lost 0 bases and 7 bases, there was a span of 12 bases. Germline-derived CDR1 and CDR2 are MNHEY and SVGEGT. CDR3 length: 14 amino acids. Here the CDR3 reads CASSYSRGAFGYTF. CDR3 nucleotide sequence: TGTGCCAGCAGTTACTCGCGGGGGGCCTTTGGCTACACCTTC.

This rearrangement joins TRBV24-1 to TRBJ1-2, with TRBD1 matching over 7 bases. The CDR3 sequence is 15 residues long. Germline V gene data show CDR1 as KGHDR and CDR2 as SFDVKD. Trimming at V came to 4 bases and at J to 7 bases, leaving 11 bases not matched to a gene. This CDR3 is CATSERDRVGGGYTF. As DNA, the CDR3 is TGTGCCACCAGTGAACGAGACAGGGTTGGAGGTGGCTACACCTTC.

DNA of the CDR3: TGTGCCAGTAGTATGTCCGGGGTTTCTTCCAAAGAGACCCAGTACTTC. This encodes CASSMSGVSSKETQYF. V is TRBV19 and J is TRBJ2-5, with D possibly being TRBD2 (5 bases). Trimming stripped 3 bases from V and 3 bases from J, with 17 bases between. This CDR3 contains 16 residues. Germline V gene data show CDR1 as LNHDA and CDR2 as SQIVND (reference sequence).

The chain employs TRBV9 and TRBJ1-3; D might be TRBD1 (5 bases). Trimming took off 5 bases at V and 0 bases at J, with 15 bases between the two ends. The CDR3 is 16 residues long. The germline V gene encodes CDR1 SGDLS and CDR2 YYNGEE. CDR3 amino acids: CASSAPGLTSGNTIYF. The CDR3 nucleotides are TGTGCCAGCAGTGCACCGGGACTGACCTCTGGAAACACCATATATTTT.

This rearrangement joins TRBV24-1 to TRBJ2-5; a possible D gene is TRBD1 (6 bases). Germline-derived CDR1 and CDR2 are KGHDR and SFDVKD. Trimming took off 6 bases at V and 5 bases at J, with 9 bases between the two ends. The CDR3 covers 12 residues. The CDR3 DNA follows: TGTGCCACCAGTCAGGGGTGGGAGACCCAGTACTTC. It translates to CATSQGWETQYF.

The chain employs TRBV4-1 and TRBJ1-5, with 7 bases aligning to TRBD1. This CDR3 has 15 residues. V dropped 3 bases and J dropped 0; count of bases not matched to a gene: 2. Germline V gene lookup returns CDR1 MGHRA and CDR2 YSYEKL. CDR3 region: CASSQGTDSNQPQHF. CDR3 coding DNA: TGCGCCAGCAGCCAGGGGACAGATAGCAATCAGCCCCAGCATTTT.

CDR3 residues: CASSVLGRQGSTEAFF. The DNA of the CDR3 is TGTGCCAGCAGCGTGTTAGGCCGGCAGGGGTCCACTGAAGCTTTCTTT. The gene calls are TRBV6-2 or TRBV6-3 and TRBJ1-1; TRBD1 is a possible D gene (6 bases). CDR3 length: 16 residues. The V gene's germline CDR1 is MNHEY and CDR2 SVGEGT. V was cut by 6 bases and J by 4 bases, with 21 bases left in between.

The gene calls are TRBV7-2 and TRBJ2-5; 7 nucleotides line up with TRBD2. The germline V gene has CDR1 SGHTA and CDR2 FQGNSA. There are 14 residues in the CDR3. With V trimmed by 2 bases and J by 6 bases, 6 bases remained unmatched. The CDR3 loop is CASSLSREGKTQYF. CDR3 in DNA: TGTGCCAGCAGCTTAAGTAGGGAGGGAAAGACCCAGTACTTC.

A note on this clone: The sample carries other DNA sequences with the same CDR3. The rearrangement links TRBV29-1 to TRBJ2-3; 7 positions match TRBD1. Germline CDR1 is SQVTM and CDR2 is ANQGSEA. CDR3 length: 13 residues. The V segment lost 2 bases and the J segment 1 base; nucleotides outside the gene matches: 0. The CDR3 loop reads CSVETGGTDTQYF. The CDR3, as DNA: TGCAGCGTTGAAACAGGGGGCACAGATACGCAGTATTTT.

V is TRBV7-6 and J is TRBJ2-5, with D tentatively TRBD1 (6 bases). V lost 2 bases, J lost 7 bases, and 14 bases lay in between. CDR1 is SGHVS, CDR2 FNYEAQ, per germline. The CDR3 spans 14 residues. CDR3 in amino acids: CASSLNPGAGTQYF. In nucleotides, the CDR3 is TGTGCCAGCAGCTTAAATCCAGGGGCCGGGACCCAGTACTTC.

V usage is TRBV18 and J usage is TRBJ1-2; TRBD1 is a possible D gene (6 bases). CDR1 is KGHSH and CDR2 is LQKENI in the germline V gene. The CDR3 runs to 14 residues. Trimming took off 5 bases at V and 0 bases at J, with 10 bases between the two ends. CDR3 nucleotide sequence: TGTGCCAGCTCAAAGGGGGTAGCTAACTATGGCTACACCTTC. This encodes CASSKGVANYGYTF.